This T cell receptor beta chain emerged from a study of T cell responses to AZD1222 COVID-19 vaccine. General study points: Repertoires were sampled only after the peak T cell response. Females made up more of the donors, who were largely white British, and clonal diversity may have come out too low. Spike-specific TCRs gained breadth and depth after people received two AZD1222 doses. Dominant at 160-218 and 743-854, vaccine-associated CD4 TCRs also spanned spike.

The CDR3 contains 16 residues. Generated by immunoSEQ multiplex PCR, the TCRdb table keeps only in-frame clones and is missing some. The repertoire has around 180,000 clones, 75% to 90% of them found once; the top ten carry 6.5% to 8.5%. Regarding this clone: The antigen remains unidentified.

Sequencing was performed on peripheral blood, taken on day 0 of AZD1222 vaccination. The chain carries TRBV21-1 and TRBJ2-3; the D call TRBD1 from the table was never checked on the DNA. TRBV21-1 is an annotated pseudogene. The sequence was obtained from an adult in good health. CDR3 protein: CASSHRDSISTDTQYF. CDR3 DNA sequence: TGTGCCAGCAGCCACCGGGACAGCATTAGCACAGATACGCAGTATTTT.